These 25 T cell receptor beta chains came from one sample sequenced in a study of blood T cell repertoires in COVID-19. The assay was immunoSEQ multiplex PCR, and TCRdb's table has in-frame clones only and misses some. The repertoire holds 60,000 to 70,000 clones, with approximately 86% as singletons. Sample: peripheral blood. These receptors were taken from a woman aged 55-69 years with acute or convalescent COVID-19.

The chain carries TRBV3-1 (or the pseudogene TRBV3-2) and TRBJ2-3, with D unresolved. Germline V gene data show CDR1 as LGHDT and CDR2 as YNNKEL (reference sequence). The CDR3 spans 14 residues. Trimming left V 2 bases short and J 14 bases short, with 20 bases between. In DNA, the CDR3 is TGTGCCAGCAGCCAAACCCATAACTCCGCTGATGTGTATTTT. It specifies CASSQTHNSADVYF.

This clone was recorded once. The rearrangement joins TRBV10-3 to TRBJ2-1; 10 bases are shared with TRBD1. The CDR3 runs to 12 residues. Germline CDR1 and CDR2: ENHRY and SYGVKD. With V trimmed by 6 bases and J by 11 bases, 4 bases remained unmatched. CDR3 sequence: CAISPTGGQQFF. The CDR3 DNA reads as TGTGCCATCAGCCCGACAGGGGGCCAGCAGTTCTTC.

This clone is medium-sized (0.01 to 0.1%) by share. The chain has TRBV28 and TRBJ1-2; D is possibly TRBD1 (6 bases). The germline CDR1 and CDR2 sequences are MDHEN and SYDVKM. V shed 6 bases and J shed 2 bases, with 22 bases lying between them. This CDR3 is built from 17 residues. The CDR3 sequence is CASRAVQGAEWNYGYTF. The CDR3 DNA is TGTGCCAGCAGAGCCGTACAGGGAGCTGAATGGAACTATGGCTACACCTTC.

This chain connects TRBV9 to TRBJ1-1; 7 positions match TRBD1. From germline, CDR1 is SGDLS and CDR2 YYNGEE. The junction had 6 bases not matched to a gene; V was cut back by 0 bases and J by 4 bases. This CDR3 is 15 amino acids long. In nucleotides, the CDR3 is TGTGCCAGCAGCGTAGGAGTCACAGGGGTCACTGAAGCTTTCTTT. It encodes CASSVGVTGVTEAFF.

The chain uses TRBV6-2 or TRBV6-3 and TRBJ2-1, with TRBD2 matching over 8 bases. This CDR3 contains 14 residues. CDR1 and CDR2 from the germline V gene are MNHEY and SVGEGT. V lost 2 bases, J lost 10 bases, and 7 bases stayed unmatched. The CDR3 DNA sequence: TGTGCCAGCAGTTACCCCGGACTAGCCTCCGAGCAGTTCTTC. Its protein product is CASSYPGLASEQFF.

The chain employs TRBV27 and TRBJ1-1, with a tentative D call TRBD1 (6 bases). CDR1 is MNHEY and CDR2 is SMNVEV in the germline V gene (reference sequence). V lost 5 bases to trimming and J lost 1 base, with 14 bases between them. The CDR3 spans 15 residues. CDR3: CASSNYGTPNTEAFF. DNA of the CDR3: TGTGCCAGCAGTAATTACGGGACACCGAACACTGAAGCTTTCTTT.

In its sample, this clone was seen once. V gene TRBV7-2 combines with J gene TRBJ1-1; a weak D match, TRBD1 (6 bases). Germline values: CDR1 SGHTA, CDR2 FQGNSA. V lost 5 bases and J 7 bases, leaving 14 bases between the germline ends. The CDR3 has 13 amino acids. CDR3: CASSPSTGYEAFF. In DNA, the CDR3 is TGTGCCAGCAGCCCCTCGACAGGCTATGAAGCTTTCTTT.

The genes are TRBV19 and TRBJ1-5, with 7 bases matching TRBD1. V was pared by 5 bases and J by 7 bases, with 11 bases of the junction left unmatched. Per germline, CDR1 LNHDA and CDR2 SQIVND (reference sequence). The CDR3 runs to 15 residues. CDR3 residues: CASSPGTVRGQPQHF. CDR3 nucleotide sequence: TGTGCCAGTAGTCCCGGGACAGTCCGTGGCCAGCCCCAGCATTTT.

V gene TRBV2 combines with J gene TRBJ2-2; the D is unclear. Germline CDR1 SNHLY, CDR2 FYNNEI. The CDR3 totals 14 residues. Trimming stripped 6 bases from V and 7 bases from J, with 15 bases between. In DNA, the CDR3 is TGTGCCAGCAGGCCCGACACCTTCGTCGGGGAGCTGTTTTTT. Translation: CASRPDTFVGELFF.

The J gene is TRBJ2-7, the V gene TRBV7-2; TRBD2 might be the D (6 bases). Trimming removed 1 base at V and 12 bases at J, with 16 bases between. CDR1 and CDR2 (germline): SGHTA, FQGNSA. This CDR3 has 13 amino acids. The CDR3 loop reads CASSLGPAGRLYF. The CDR3 region has the DNA TGTGCCAGCAGCTTAGGTCCAGCGGGCCGGTTGTACTTC.

The rearrangement uses TRBV25-1 and TRBJ1-1; 11 bases are shared with TRBD1. The junction had 8 bases not matched to a gene; V was cut back by 7 bases and J by 4 bases. The CDR3 consists of 15 residues. Germline CDR1 reads MGHDK; CDR2 reads SYGVNS. The CDR3 DNA follows: TGTGCCAGCATACTCTCGGGGACAGGGGGCACTGAAGCTTTCTTT. It yields the protein CASILSGTGGTEAFF.

This chain joins TRBV3-1 (or the pseudogene TRBV3-2) and TRBJ2-2; possible D gene TRBD1, 5 bases. V gave up 3 bases and J gave up 0 bases, with 8 bases separating them. CDR1 is LGHDT, CDR2 YNNKEL, per germline (reference sequence). The CDR3 is 15 amino acids. The CDR3 protein is CASSHRGANTGELFF. The CDR3 region has the DNA TGTGCCAGCAGCCATAGGGGTGCGAACACCGGGGAGCTGTTTTTT.

The gene calls are TRBV3-1 (or the pseudogene TRBV3-2) and TRBJ2-1; unclear D gene. Trimming shortened V by 2 bases and J by 9 bases, and 8 bases separated the two germline ends. The CDR3 runs 12 residues. The V gene's germline CDR1 is LGHDT and CDR2 YNNKEL (reference sequence). The CDR3 sequence: CASSQLWSEQFF. The CDR3 bases are TGTGCCAGCAGCCAACTTTGGAGTGAGCAGTTCTTC.

In DNA, the CDR3 is TGTGCCAGCAGTTTATCTTGGACAGCAGGAGAGACCCAGTACTTC. Amino acid sequence: CASSLSWTAGETQYF. The rearrangement links TRBV27 to TRBJ2-5; tentative D call: TRBD1 (6 bases). V gave up 0 bases and J gave up 4 bases, with 12 bases separating them. The length of the CDR3 is 15 residues. Germline V gene lookup returns CDR1 MNHEY and CDR2 SMNVEV (reference sequence).

The chain employs TRBV27 and TRBJ1-1; D remains ambiguous. Germline V gives CDR1 MNHEY, CDR2 SMNVEV (reference sequence). CDR3 length: 15 residues. V lost 1 base and J lost 1, with 10 bases in between. CDR3 sequence: CASSLFAGGNTEAFF. Written as DNA, the CDR3 is TGTGCCAGCAGTTTATTTGCCGGTGGGAACACTGAAGCTTTCTTT.

This CDR3 is CASSQGDRGRPYYGYTF. CDR3 coding DNA: TGCGCCAGCAGCCAAGGGGACAGGGGGCGCCCCTACTATGGCTACACCTTC. J is TRBJ1-2 and V is TRBV4-1; TRBD1 agrees at 12 bases. This CDR3 has 17 residues. J was trimmed by 3 bases and V by 1 base; bases with no gene match: 6. Germline lookup yields CDR1 MGHRA and CDR2 YSYEKL.

The chain couples TRBV24-1 to TRBJ1-2, with D tentatively TRBD1 (6 bases). Germline V gene lookup returns CDR1 KGHDR and CDR2 SFDVKD. There are 11 residues in the CDR3. V gave up 4 bases and J gave up 11 bases, with 10 bases separating them. The CDR3 region has the DNA TGTGCCACCAGTGACAACAGGGTGTACACCTTC. This translates into CATSDNRVYTF.

The V gene is TRBV18, the J gene TRBJ1-6; tentatively, D is TRBD1 (5 bases). CDR1 is KGHSH and CDR2 is LQKENI in the germline V gene. There are 16 residues in the CDR3. Trimming stripped 6 bases from V and 9 bases from J, with 21 bases between. CDR3 DNA: TGTGCCAGCTCCCCCCTCCCGCGGCAGGGTAGTTCACCCCTCCACTTT. Translation gives CASSPLPRQGSSPLHF.

The chain links TRBV30 to TRBJ1-2; 10 bases match TRBD1. Germline CDR1 reads GTSNPN; CDR2 reads SVGIG (reference sequence). V was pared by 0 bases and J by 4 bases, with 5 bases of the junction left unmatched. The length of the CDR3 is 15 residues. The CDR3 sequence: CAWSVRQGAFYGYTF. As DNA, the CDR3 is TGTGCCTGGAGTGTACGACAGGGGGCGTTCTATGGCTACACCTTC.

The rearrangement joins TRBV19 to TRBJ2-3; TRBD2 agrees at 8 bases. CDR1 and CDR2 (germline): LNHDA, SQIVND (reference sequence). CDR3 length: 19 amino acids. V lost 6 bases and J lost 1; bases outside the gene matches: 18. Written as DNA, the CDR3 is TGTGCCAGTAGCCTGGTTTGGGGCGGGGGGTTCCCCGGCACAGATACGCAGTATTTT. This encodes CASSLVWGGGFPGTDTQYF.

DNA for the CDR3: TGTGCCAGCAGCCAGGGACAGCTCTCTGGAAACACCATATATTTT. It specifies CASSQGQLSGNTIYF. This chain links TRBV6-5 with TRBJ1-3; TRBD1 matches at 7 bases. Per the germline V gene, CDR1 is MNHEY and CDR2 is SVGAGI. The trim removed 6 bases at V and 0 bases at J, leaving 5 bases unmatched. CDR3 length equals 15 residues.

This chain connects TRBV7-2 to TRBJ2-7, with 13 bases aligning to TRBD2. Germline V gene lookup returns CDR1 SGHTA and CDR2 FQGNSA. The ends lost 2 bases at V and 4 bases at J; junction bases unmatched: 2. The CDR3 runs to 15 residues. The CDR3 protein is CASSLTSGGAYEQYF. The CDR3 DNA reads TGTGCCAGCAGCTTAACTAGCGGGGGGGCATACGAGCAGTACTTC.

The chain links TRBV5-1 to TRBJ2-5; 7 nucleotides line up with TRBD2. CDR1 is SGHRS, CDR2 YFSETQ, per germline. V lost 1 base, J lost 4 bases, and 7 bases stayed unmatched. This CDR3 spans 15 amino acids. The CDR3 spells CASSLNRLAGETQYF. CDR3 coding DNA: TGCGCCAGCAGCTTGAACCGACTAGCTGGAGAGACCCAGTACTTC.

The chain joins TRBV7-9 to TRBJ2-2; 13 nucleotides match TRBD2. Trimming took 5 bases from V and 6 from J; bases not matched to a gene: 9. This CDR3 is 17 amino acids long. CDR1 SEHNR and CDR2 FQNEAQ come from the germline V gene (reference sequence). In DNA, the CDR3 is TGTGCCAGCAGCCAAGCCGGACTAGCGGGAGCCTCCGGGGAGCTGTTTTTT. Translating it yields CASSQAGLAGASGELFF.

The chain couples TRBV19 to TRBJ2-7; D is ambiguous. Germline CDR1 and CDR2: LNHDA and SQIVND (reference sequence). Trimming removed 6 bases from V and 2 bases from J, with 17 bases in between. This CDR3 is 15 amino acids long. Here the CDR3 DNA reads TGTGCCAGTAGCACCAGTGTGGCCCGTACCTACGAGCAGTACTTC. The encoded protein is CASSTSVARTYEQYF.